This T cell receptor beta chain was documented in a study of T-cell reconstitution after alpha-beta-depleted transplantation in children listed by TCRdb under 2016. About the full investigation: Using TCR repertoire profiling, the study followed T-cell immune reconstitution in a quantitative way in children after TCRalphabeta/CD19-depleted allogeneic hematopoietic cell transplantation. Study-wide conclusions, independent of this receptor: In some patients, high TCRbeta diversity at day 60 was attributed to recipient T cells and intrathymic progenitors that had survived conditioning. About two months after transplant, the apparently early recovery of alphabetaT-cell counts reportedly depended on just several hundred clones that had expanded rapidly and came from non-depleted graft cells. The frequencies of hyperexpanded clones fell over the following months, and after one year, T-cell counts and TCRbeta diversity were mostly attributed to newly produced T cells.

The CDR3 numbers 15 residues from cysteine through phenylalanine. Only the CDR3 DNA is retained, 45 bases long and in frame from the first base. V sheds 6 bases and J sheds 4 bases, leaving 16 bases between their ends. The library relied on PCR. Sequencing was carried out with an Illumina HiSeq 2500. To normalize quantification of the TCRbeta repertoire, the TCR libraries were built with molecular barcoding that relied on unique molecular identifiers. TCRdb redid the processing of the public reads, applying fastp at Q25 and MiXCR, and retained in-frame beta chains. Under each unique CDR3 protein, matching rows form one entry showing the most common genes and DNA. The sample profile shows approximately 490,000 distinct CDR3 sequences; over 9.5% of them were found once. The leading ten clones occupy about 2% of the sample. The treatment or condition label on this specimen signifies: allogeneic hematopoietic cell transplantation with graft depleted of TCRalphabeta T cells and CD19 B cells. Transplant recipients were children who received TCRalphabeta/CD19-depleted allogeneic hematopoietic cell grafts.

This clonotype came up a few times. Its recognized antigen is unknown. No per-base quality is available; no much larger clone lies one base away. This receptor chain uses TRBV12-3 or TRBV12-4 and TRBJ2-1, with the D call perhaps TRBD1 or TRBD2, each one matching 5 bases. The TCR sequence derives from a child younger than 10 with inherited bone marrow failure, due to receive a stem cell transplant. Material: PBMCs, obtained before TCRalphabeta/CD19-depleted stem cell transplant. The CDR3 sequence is CASSRIGTDYNEQFF. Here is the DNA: TGTGCCAGCAGCCGAATCGGGACGGATTACAATGAGCAGTTCTTC.